These T cell receptor beta chains were read from a single sample in a study of blood T cells in healthy people across ages. TCRdb analysed the 5' RACE reads with MiXCR anew, one entry per CDR3 protein. This sample has 1,800,000 or so distinct CDR3 sequences, with 39% found just once. Material for sequencing was blood. All receptors derive from a human donor in good health. Both conserved end residues are part of each CDR3. The D gene is left open where the match is weak. The size of a clone is reported for some rows only, either as once, few or many, or as a class for expanded clones.

D gene: NA
clone size: NA
J gene: TRBJ2-2
V gene: TRBV6-5
CDR3 protein: CASSRQRWTGAGELFF
CDR3 DNA: TGTGCCAGCAGCCGCCAAAGGTGGACGGGGGCCGGGGAGCTGTTTTTT

D gene: NA
clone size: few
J gene: TRBJ1-1
V gene: TRBV11-1
CDR3 protein: CANSLAESRFF
CDR3 DNA: TGTGCCAACAGCTTAGCGGAATCTCGTTTCTTT

D gene: TRBD2
clone size: NA
J gene: TRBJ2-3
V gene: TRBV5-1
CDR3 protein: CASSLAGGKGTDTQYF
CDR3 DNA: TGCGCCAGCAGCTTGGCCGGGGGGAAGGGCACAGATACGCAGTATTTT

D gene: NA
clone size: few
J gene: TRBJ2-4
V gene: TRBV20-1
CDR3 protein: CSARDLGGTKNIQYF
CDR3 DNA: TGCAGTGCTAGAGACTTGGGGGGAACCAAAAACATTCAGTACTTC

D gene: NA
clone size: NA
J gene: TRBJ2-3
V gene: TRBV5-6
CDR3 protein: CASSLAIAPTDTQYF
CDR3 DNA: TGTGCCAGCAGCTTGGCCATAGCCCCGACAGATACGCAGTATTTT

D gene: NA
clone size: NA
J gene: TRBJ2-2
V gene: TRBV20-1
CDR3 protein: CSAHPTENTGELFF
CDR3 DNA: TGCAGTGCTCACCCGACAGAGAACACCGGGGAGCTGTTTTTT

D gene: NA
clone size: few
J gene: TRBJ2-5
V gene: TRBV29-1
CDR3 protein: CSVAVTGGQETQYF
CDR3 DNA: TGCAGCGTTGCGGTAACAGGAGGGCAAGAGACCCAGTACTTC

D gene: NA
clone size: few
J gene: TRBJ2-1
V gene: TRBV7-2
CDR3 protein: CASSFGTQDNEQFF
CDR3 DNA: TGTGCCAGCAGCTTCGGGACTCAAGACAATGAGCAGTTCTTC

D gene: TRBD1
clone size: many
J gene: TRBJ2-1
V gene: TRBV15
CDR3 protein: CATSRAGTAQFF
CDR3 DNA: TGTGCCACCAGCAGAGCTGGGACAGCTCAGTTCTTC

D gene: NA
clone size: few
J gene: TRBJ1-4
V gene: TRBV11-3
CDR3 protein: CAGSPRESDTRMGKLFF
CDR3 DNA: TGTGCCGGCAGCCCCCGAGAGTCGGACACCCGGATGGGGAAACTGTTTTTT

D gene: NA
clone size: NA
J gene: TRBJ2-1
V gene: TRBV18
CDR3 protein: CANSQRRDTAYNEQFF
CDR3 DNA: TGTGCCAACTCACAACGCCGGGACACCGCCTACAATGAGCAGTTCTTC

D gene: TRBD1
clone size: many
J gene: TRBJ2-1
V gene: TRBV5-1
CDR3 protein: CASSPGQGLYNEQFF
CDR3 DNA: TGCGCCAGCAGCCCGGGACAGGGACTATACAATGAGCAGTTCTTC

D gene: NA
clone size: NA
J gene: TRBJ2-7
V gene: TRBV20-1
CDR3 protein: CSHRRRRAYEQYF
CDR3 DNA: TGCAGTCACAGGCGACGAAGGGCCTACGAGCAGTACTTC

D gene: NA
clone size: NA
J gene: TRBJ1-1
V gene: TRBV7-9
CDR3 protein: CASRGTGKKTGDTEAFF
CDR3 DNA: TGTGCCAGCAGGGGCACAGGGAAGAAGACTGGGGACACTGAAGCTTTCTTT

D gene: NA
clone size: NA
J gene: TRBJ2-1
V gene: TRBV27
CDR3 protein: CASSLLGDSFNEQFF
CDR3 DNA: TGTGCCAGCAGTTTATTAGGGGACTCTTTCAATGAGCAGTTCTTC

D gene: NA
clone size: NA
J gene: TRBJ2-5
V gene: TRBV12-3/TRBV12-4
CDR3 protein: CASSPQGMETQYF
CDR3 DNA: TGTGCCAGCAGTCCCCAGGGGATGGAGACCCAGTACTTC

D gene: NA
clone size: NA
J gene: TRBJ2-5
V gene: TRBV6-6
CDR3 protein: CASTQGGASSGEQSF
CDR3 DNA: TGTGCCAGCACACAAGGGGGGGCTAGTTCTGGGGAGCAGTCCTTC

D gene: NA
clone size: NA
J gene: TRBJ1-2
V gene: TRBV5-1
CDR3 protein: CASSETAVGYGYTF
CDR3 DNA: TGCGCCAGCAGCGAAACAGCCGTAGGCTATGGCTACACCTTC

D gene: NA
clone size: few
J gene: TRBJ2-4
V gene: TRBV7-2
CDR3 protein: CASSLEGYVGQYF
CDR3 DNA: TGTGCCAGCAGCTTAGAAGGCTATGTCGGGCAGTACTTC

D gene: NA
clone size: few
J gene: TRBJ1-2
V gene: TRBV4-3
CDR3 protein: CASSQDARGGGYTF
CDR3 DNA: TGCGCCAGCAGCCAAGATGCAAGGGGGGGTGGCTACACCTTC

D gene: NA
clone size: NA
J gene: TRBJ2-7
V gene: TRBV20-1
CDR3 protein: CSARDGGLGGNEQYF
CDR3 DNA: TGCAGTGCTAGAGATGGGGGGCTCGGGGGGAACGAGCAGTACTTC

D gene: TRBD1
clone size: NA
J gene: TRBJ2-7
V gene: TRBV6-5
CDR3 protein: CASSYSDRDAYEQYF
CDR3 DNA: TGTGCCAGCAGTTATTCGGACAGGGATGCCTACGAGCAGTACTTC

D gene: NA
clone size: NA
J gene: TRBJ2-2
V gene: TRBV9
CDR3 protein: CASSVVQGGGELFF
CDR3 DNA: TGTGCCAGCAGCGTAGTCCAGGGGGGCGGGGAGCTGTTTTTT

D gene: NA
clone size: few
J gene: TRBJ1-2
V gene: TRBV14
CDR3 protein: CASSQFSGYGYTF
CDR3 DNA: TGTGCCAGCAGCCAATTTTCGGGGTATGGCTACACCTTC

D gene: TRBD2
clone size: NA
J gene: TRBJ2-3
V gene: TRBV10-3
CDR3 protein: CATGGSGRDTQYF
CDR3 DNA: TGTGCCACGGGGGGTAGCGGCAGAGATACGCAGTATTTT

D gene: TRBD1
clone size: few
J gene: TRBJ1-1
V gene: TRBV29-1
CDR3 protein: CSDLYWTGGYTEAFF
CDR3 DNA: TGCAGCGACCTATATTGGACAGGGGGCTACACTGAAGCTTTCTTT

D gene: TRBD2
clone size: NA
J gene: TRBJ2-1
V gene: TRBV24-1
CDR3 protein: CATSNPGTSGGNEQFF
CDR3 DNA: TGTGCCACCAGTAATCCCGGGACTAGCGGGGGCAATGAGCAGTTCTTC